This T cell receptor (beta chain) is from a study of blood T cells in healthy people across ages (dated by TCRdb to the mid-2010s). In terms of the full investigation: Template switching captured roughly one uniquely barcoded TCR beta cDNA molecule per two T cells in model experiments. To avoid experimental bias, donors of different ages were distributed randomly across sequencing lanes. Using deep sequencing normalized with unique cDNA molecular identifiers, the study measured how TCR beta repertoire diversity changes with age. Two additional independent replicas of 1 million unique cDNA reads from the same blood draw were analyzed for two donors (one aged 18 to 29 and one aged 80 or older). Donors were grouped into four age groups: young (average approximately 15 years), middle-aged (39), aged (around 60) and long-lived (around 82). What the authors observed across the whole study: Total diversity estimates from one million sequenced T cells were considered lower bounds and underestimates. As age increased, observed TCR beta diversity per million T cells dropped in a roughly linear way, and a significant reduction was already evident by age 40. Since profiling was done on bulk unsorted PBMCs, naive and antigen-experienced compartments could not be conclusively compared. The CMV infection status of donors was not known, potentially confounding age-related changes in expanded clonotypes. A strong correlation was found between observed TCR beta diversity and the percentage of naive T cells measured by flow cytometry. Compared with the aged group, more naive CD4+ T cells, fewer expanded clones and increased TCR diversity were shown by the long-lived group, suggesting age selection.

This clonotype appeared a few times. There is no known antigen for this receptor. No quality values exist for individual bases; no much larger clone is one base distant. Library creation used 5' RACE. The reads were generated on an Illumina HiSeq 2500. A second PCR of roughly 6 to 11 cycles was run with a J-beta primer mix and a sample-barcoded 5' primer. Each TCR beta cDNA molecule received a unique molecular identifier from a template-switch 5' adaptor carrying 12 random nucleotides. Each sample yielded at least 3 million CDR3-containing paired-end reads. All of the RNA was converted into first-strand cDNA using the Mint cDNA synthesis kit, with a TRBC-specific oligonucleotide serving as the primer. All cDNA was treated with uracil-DNA glycosylase and then went through a first 18-cycle PCR with the universal primers M1SS and BC2_uni_R. As for the authors' bioinformatics: For normalization, 1 million high-quality reads were randomly selected from each sample, with every read carrying a distinct molecular identifier. Instead of being binned into consensus sequences, reads with shared molecular identifiers were discarded. MiTCR, with a Q25 quality threshold and the strictest error-elimination algorithm, was used for CDR3 identification, clonotype clustering and error correction. A nonparametric unseen species model using Euler transformation provided a lower-bound estimate of total TCR beta diversity. TCRdb reprocessing: public reads trimmed at Q25 with fastp, clones called with MiXCR, in-frame beta chains kept. Rows merge per CDR3 protein into single entries with the most common DNA and genes. TCRdb assigned the V and J calls; the authors' analysis was not used. The sample has around 1,600,000 distinct CDR3 sequences on record, 35% to 45% of them singletons. Clones ranked in the top ten supply about 3.8% of the sample.

Systemically healthy Caucasian individuals from Russia, approximately 39 in total and aged about 6 to 95 years, were included as donors. Each donor gave 8 to 10 milliliters of peripheral blood, drawn into EDTA-treated Vacutainer tubes. Ficoll-Paque density-gradient centrifugation was used to isolate PBMCs, with at least 6.5 million per sample. Trizol reagent was used to extract total RNA from the PBMCs, yielding at least 5.5 micrograms per sample. For every donor, an aliquot of PBMCs went through flow cytometry to measure the percentages of naive CD45RAhigh/CD27high T cells. The CDR3 starts with the cysteine, ends with the phenylalanine, and has 15 residues. Only CDR3 DNA remains: 45 bases, in frame from the first base. According to the germline V gene, CDR1 reads SGDLS and CDR2 reads YYNGEE. The germline V end is reduced by 0 bases and the J end by 2 bases; junction bases left unmatched: 4.

This clonotype was sampled from a young woman in good health. The sequencing input was blood. The chain employs TRBV9 and TRBJ2-5, and TRBD1 matches 7 of the central bases. The nucleotide sequence reads as follows: TGTGCCAGCAGCGTAGTGGGGACAGCTCAAGAGACCCAGTACTTC. Its protein product is CASSVVGTAQETQYF.